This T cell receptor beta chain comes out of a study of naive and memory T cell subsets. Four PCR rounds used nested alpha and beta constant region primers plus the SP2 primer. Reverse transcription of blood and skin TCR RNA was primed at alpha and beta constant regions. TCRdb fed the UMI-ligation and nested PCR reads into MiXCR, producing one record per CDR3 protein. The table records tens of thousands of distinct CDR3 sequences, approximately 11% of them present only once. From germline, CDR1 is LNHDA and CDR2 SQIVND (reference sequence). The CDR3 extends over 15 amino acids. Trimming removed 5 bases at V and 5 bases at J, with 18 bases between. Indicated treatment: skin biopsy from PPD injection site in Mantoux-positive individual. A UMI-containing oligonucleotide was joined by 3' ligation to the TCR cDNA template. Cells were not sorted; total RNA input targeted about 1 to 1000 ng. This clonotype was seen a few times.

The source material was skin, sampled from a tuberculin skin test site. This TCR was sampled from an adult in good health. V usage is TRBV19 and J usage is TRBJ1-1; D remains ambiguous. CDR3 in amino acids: CASSSGRELATEAFF. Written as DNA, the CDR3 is TGTGCCAGTAGTTCGGGCAGAGAACTTGCGACTGAAGCTTTCTTT.